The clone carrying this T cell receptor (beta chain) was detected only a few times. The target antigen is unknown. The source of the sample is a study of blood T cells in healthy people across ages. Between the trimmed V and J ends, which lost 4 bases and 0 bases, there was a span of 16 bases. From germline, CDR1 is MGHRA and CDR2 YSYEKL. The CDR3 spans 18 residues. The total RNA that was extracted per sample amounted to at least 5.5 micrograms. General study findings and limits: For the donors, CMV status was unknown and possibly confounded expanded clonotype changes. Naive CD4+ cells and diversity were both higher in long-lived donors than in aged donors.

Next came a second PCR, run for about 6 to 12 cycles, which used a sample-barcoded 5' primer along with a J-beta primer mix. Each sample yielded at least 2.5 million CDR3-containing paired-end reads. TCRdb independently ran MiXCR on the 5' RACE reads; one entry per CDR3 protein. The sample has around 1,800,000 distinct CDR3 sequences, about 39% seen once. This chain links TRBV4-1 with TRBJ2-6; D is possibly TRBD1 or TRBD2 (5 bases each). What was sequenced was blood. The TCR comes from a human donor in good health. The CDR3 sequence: CASSPSGTRSSGANVLTF. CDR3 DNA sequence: TGCGCCAGCAGCCCCTCGGGGACCAGAAGCTCTGGGGCCAACGTCCTGACTTTC.